This paragraph reports one T cell receptor (beta chain). No antigen is known for it. This sample stems from a study of Ad26.COV2.S vaccination and SARS-CoV-2 variants. For the study at large: Each vaccinee took Ad26.COV2.S intramuscularly, once or twice 56 days apart.

TCRdb's table, derived via immunoSEQ multiplex PCR, lists solely in-frame clones and lacks some. The data show more than 400,000 clones, 90% seen once. Broader study findings: Ad26.COV2.S recipients had broader spike-specific TCRs (P = 0.0014).

The length of the CDR3 is 14 residues. From germline, CDR1 is LNHNV and CDR2 YYDKDF (reference sequence). After removal of 3 bases from V and 6 bases from J, the junction contained 4 bases not matched to a gene. Treatment given: some 20 received Ad26.COV2.S at low or high dose, single or two shots; 5 received placebo; per-sample allocation not given. Sampling was performed 63 days after the first vaccine or placebo injection. Boston provided a donor who was an adult aged 18-55 years. The sequence was collected from a person aged 18-65 years who received the Ad26.COV2.S COVID-19 vaccine or a placebo. The genes are TRBV15 and TRBJ2-1; 8 bases map to TRBD1. The source was peripheral blood, collected in a trial of Ad26.COV2.S vaccine versus placebo. CDR3 nucleotides: TGTGCCACCAGCAGGCTAGGACAGGGCAATGAGCAGTTCTTC. Protein product: CATSRLGQGNEQFF. Full variable domain (missing parts from reference TRBV15 and TRBJ2-1): DAMVIQNPRYQVTQFGKPVTLSCSQTLNHNVMYWYQQKSSQAPKLLFHYYDKDFNNEADTPDNFQSRRPNTSFCFLDIRSPGLGDTAMYLCATSRLGQGNEQFFGPGTRLTVL.